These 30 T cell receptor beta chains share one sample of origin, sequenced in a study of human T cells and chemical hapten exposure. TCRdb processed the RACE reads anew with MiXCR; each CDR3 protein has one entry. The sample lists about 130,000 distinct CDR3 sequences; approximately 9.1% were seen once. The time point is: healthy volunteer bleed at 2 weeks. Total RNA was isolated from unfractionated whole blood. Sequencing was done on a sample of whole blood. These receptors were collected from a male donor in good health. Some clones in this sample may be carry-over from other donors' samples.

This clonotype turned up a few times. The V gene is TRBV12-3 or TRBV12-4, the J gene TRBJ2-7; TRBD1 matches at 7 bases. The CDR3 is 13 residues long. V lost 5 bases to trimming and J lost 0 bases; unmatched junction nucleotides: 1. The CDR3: CASSEGASYEQYF. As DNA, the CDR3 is TGTGCCAGCAGTGAGGGGGCCTCCTACGAGCAGTACTTC.

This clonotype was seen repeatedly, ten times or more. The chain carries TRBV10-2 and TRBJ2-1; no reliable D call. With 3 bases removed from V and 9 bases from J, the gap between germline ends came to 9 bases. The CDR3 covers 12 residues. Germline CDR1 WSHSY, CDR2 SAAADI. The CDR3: CASSELGTEQFF. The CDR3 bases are TGCGCCAGCAGTGAACTCGGCACTGAGCAGTTCTTC.

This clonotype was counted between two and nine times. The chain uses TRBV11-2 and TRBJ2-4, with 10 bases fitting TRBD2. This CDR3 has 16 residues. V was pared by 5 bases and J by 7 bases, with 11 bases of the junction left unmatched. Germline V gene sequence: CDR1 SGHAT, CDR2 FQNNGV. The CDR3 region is CASSILAGAGKNIQYF. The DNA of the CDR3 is TGTGCCAGCAGCATTCTAGCGGGAGCCGGCAAGAACATTCAGTACTTC.

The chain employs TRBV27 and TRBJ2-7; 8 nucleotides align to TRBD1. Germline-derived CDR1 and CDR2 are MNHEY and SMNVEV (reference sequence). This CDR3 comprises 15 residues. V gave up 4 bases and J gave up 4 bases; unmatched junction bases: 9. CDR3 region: CASSSLGQAIYEQYF. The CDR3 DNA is TGTGCCAGCAGTTCCCTGGGACAGGCGATTTACGAGCAGTACTTC.

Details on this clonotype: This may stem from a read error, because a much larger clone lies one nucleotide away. Written as DNA, the CDR3 is TGTGCCGGCAGCTTAGTTCCCCCCAGGGCTGTCGCCTATGGCTACACCTTC. Translation: CAGSLVPPRAVAYGYTF. V is TRBV7-2 and J is TRBJ1-2, with D perhaps TRBD1 (5 bases). The CDR3 length is 17 residues. CDR1 and CDR2 from the germline V gene are SGHTA and FQGNSA.

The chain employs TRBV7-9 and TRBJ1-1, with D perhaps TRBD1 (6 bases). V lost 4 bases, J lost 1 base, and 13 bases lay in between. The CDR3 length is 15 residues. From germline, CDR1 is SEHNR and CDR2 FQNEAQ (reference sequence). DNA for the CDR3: TGTGCCAGCAGCTCCATTTCACAGGGGAACACTGAAGCTTTCTTT. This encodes CASSSISQGNTEAFF.

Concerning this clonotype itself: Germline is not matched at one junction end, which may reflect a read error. This CDR3 reads CSAREGGASPLHF. The CDR3 DNA reads as TGCAGTGCTCGAGAGGGGGGGGCGTCACCCCTCCACTTT. The rearrangement joins TRBV20-1 to TRBJ1-6; a weak D match, TRBD1 (6 bases). This CDR3 spans 13 amino acids. CDR1 DFQATT and CDR2 SNEGSKA come from the germline V gene (reference sequence).

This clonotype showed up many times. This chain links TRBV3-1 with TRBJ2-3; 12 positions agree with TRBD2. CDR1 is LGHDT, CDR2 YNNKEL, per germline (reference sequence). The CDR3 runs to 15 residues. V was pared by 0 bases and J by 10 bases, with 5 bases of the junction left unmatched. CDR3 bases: TGTGCCAGCAGCCAAGATTCTAGCGGGAGGGCGTCGCAGTATTTT. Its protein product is CASSQDSSGRASQYF.

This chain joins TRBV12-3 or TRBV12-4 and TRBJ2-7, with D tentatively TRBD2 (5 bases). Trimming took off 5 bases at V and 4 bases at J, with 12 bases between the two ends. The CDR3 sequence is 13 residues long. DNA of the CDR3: TGTGCCAGCAGTACTGGACGGGGATACGAGCAGTACTTC. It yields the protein CASSTGRGYEQYF.

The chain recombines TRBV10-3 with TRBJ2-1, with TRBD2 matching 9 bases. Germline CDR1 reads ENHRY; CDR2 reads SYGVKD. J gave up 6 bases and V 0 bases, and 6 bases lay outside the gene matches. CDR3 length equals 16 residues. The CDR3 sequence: CAISESVAGEGNEQFF. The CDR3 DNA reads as TGTGCCATCAGTGAGTCGGTAGCGGGAGAGGGCAATGAGCAGTTCTTC.

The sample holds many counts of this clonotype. The CDR3 region is CSALTVNTEAFF. In nucleotides, the CDR3 is TGCAGTGCCCTGACAGTGAACACTGAAGCTTTCTTT. This sequence joins TRBV20-1 and TRBJ1-1; weak D call: TRBD1 (5 bases). Germline-derived CDR1 and CDR2 are DFQATT and SNEGSKA (reference sequence). The CDR3 runs 12 residues. Trimming cost V 6 bases and J 0 bases, with 8 bases left between them.

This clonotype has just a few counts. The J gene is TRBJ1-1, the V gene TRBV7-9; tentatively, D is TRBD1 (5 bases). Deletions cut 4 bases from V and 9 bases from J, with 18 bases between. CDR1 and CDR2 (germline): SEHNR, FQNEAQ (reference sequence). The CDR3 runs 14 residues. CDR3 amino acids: CASSSGTGGYKAFF. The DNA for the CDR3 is TGTGCCAGCAGCTCCGGAACAGGCGGATATAAAGCTTTCTTT.

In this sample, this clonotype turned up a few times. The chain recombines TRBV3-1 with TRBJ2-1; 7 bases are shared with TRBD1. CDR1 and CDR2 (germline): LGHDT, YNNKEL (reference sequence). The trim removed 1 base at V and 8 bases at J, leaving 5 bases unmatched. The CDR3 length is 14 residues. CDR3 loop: CASSQVNRGDEQFF. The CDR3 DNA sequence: TGTGCCAGCAGCCAAGTGAACAGGGGCGATGAGCAGTTCTTC.

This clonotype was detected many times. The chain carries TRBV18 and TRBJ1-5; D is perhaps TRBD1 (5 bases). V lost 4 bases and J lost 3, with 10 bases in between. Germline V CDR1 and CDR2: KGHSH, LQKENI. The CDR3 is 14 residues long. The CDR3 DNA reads TGTGCCAGCTCACTCGGACAAGTCAATCAGCCCCAGCATTTT. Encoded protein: CASSLGQVNQPQHF.

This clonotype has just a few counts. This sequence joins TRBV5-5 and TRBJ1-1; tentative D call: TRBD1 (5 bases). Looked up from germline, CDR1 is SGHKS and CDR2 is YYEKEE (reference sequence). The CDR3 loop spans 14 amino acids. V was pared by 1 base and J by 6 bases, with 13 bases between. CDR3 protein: CASSLYSQGSEAFF. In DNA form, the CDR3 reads TGTGCCAGCAGCTTGTACTCCCAGGGCTCTGAAGCTTTCTTT.

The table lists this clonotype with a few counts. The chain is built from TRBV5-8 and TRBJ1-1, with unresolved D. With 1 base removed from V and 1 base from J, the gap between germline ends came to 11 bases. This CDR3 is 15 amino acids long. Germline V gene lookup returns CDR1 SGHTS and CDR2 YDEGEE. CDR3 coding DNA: TGTGCCAGCAGCTTGTATGCAGGTTGGAACACTGAAGCTTTCTTT. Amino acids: CASSLYAGWNTEAFF.

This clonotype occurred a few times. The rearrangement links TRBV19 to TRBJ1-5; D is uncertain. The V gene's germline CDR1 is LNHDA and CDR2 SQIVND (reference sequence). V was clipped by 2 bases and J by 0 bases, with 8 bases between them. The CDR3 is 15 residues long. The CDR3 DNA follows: TGTGCCAGTAGTATATCTGTCAATAGCAATCAGCCCCAGCATTTT. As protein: CASSISVNSNQPQHF.

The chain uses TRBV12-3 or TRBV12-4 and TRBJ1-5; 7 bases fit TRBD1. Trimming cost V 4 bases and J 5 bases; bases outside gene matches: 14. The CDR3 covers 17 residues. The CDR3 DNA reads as TGTGCCAGCAGTTCCGGGACAGAGGGAGGGGATGATCAGCCCCAGCATTTT. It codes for CASSSGTEGGDDQPQHF.

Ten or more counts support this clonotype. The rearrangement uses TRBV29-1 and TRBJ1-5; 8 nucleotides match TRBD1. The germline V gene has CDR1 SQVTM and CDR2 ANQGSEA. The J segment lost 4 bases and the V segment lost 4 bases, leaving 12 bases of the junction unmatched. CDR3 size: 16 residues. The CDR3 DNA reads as TGCAGCGTTGTGGTCACCCCGGACAGGGAGAATCAGCCCCAGCATTTT. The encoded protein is CSVVVTPDRENQPQHF.

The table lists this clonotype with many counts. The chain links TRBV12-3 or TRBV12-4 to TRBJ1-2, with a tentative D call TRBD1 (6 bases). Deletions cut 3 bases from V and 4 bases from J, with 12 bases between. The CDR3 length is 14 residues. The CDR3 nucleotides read TGTGCCAGCAGTTTGGCAGGGGTGGCCTATGGCTACACCTTC. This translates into CASSLAGVAYGYTF.

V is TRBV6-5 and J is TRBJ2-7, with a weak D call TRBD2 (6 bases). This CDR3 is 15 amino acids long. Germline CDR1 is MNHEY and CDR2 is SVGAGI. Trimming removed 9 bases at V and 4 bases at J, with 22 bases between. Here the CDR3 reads CASLTLVGGTYEQYF. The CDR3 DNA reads TGTGCCAGTCTGACTTTAGTGGGAGGAACGTACGAGCAGTACTTC.

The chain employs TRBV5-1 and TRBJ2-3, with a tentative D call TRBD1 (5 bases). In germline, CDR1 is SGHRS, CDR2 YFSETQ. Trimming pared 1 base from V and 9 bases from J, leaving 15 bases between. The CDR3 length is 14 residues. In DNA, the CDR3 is TGCGCCAGCAGCTTGCCAGAGACAGACGCGACGCAGTATTTT. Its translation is CASSLPETDATQYF.

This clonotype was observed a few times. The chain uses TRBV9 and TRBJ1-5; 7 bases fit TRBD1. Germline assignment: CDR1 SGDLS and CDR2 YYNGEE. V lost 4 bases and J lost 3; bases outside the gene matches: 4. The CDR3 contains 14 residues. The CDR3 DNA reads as TGTGCCAGCAGCAGTGACAGGGACAATCAGCCCCAGCATTTT. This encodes CASSSDRDNQPQHF.

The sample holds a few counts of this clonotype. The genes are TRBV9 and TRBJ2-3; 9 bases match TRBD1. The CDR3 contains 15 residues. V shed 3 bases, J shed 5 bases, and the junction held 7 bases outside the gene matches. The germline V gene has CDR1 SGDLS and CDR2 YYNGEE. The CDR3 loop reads CASSDRDRVEDTQYF. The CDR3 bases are TGTGCCAGCAGCGACCGGGACAGGGTTGAAGATACGCAGTATTTT. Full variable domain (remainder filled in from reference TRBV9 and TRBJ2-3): DSGVTQTPKHLITATGQRVTLRCSPRSGDLSVYWYQQSLDQGLQFLIQYYNGEERAKGNILERFSAQQFPDLHSELNLSSLELGDSALYFCASSDRDRVEDTQYFGPGTRLTVL.

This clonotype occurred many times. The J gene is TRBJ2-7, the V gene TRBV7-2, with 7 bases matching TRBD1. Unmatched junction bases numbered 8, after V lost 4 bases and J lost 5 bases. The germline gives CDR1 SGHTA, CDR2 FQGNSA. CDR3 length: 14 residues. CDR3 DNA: TGTGCCAGCAGCTCGGCGACAGGGCGGGACGAGCAGTACTTC. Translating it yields CASSSATGRDEQYF.

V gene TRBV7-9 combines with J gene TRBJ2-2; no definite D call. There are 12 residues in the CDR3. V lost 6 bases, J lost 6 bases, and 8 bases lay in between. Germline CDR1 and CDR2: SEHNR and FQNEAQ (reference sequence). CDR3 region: CASRLTPGELFF. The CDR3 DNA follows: TGTGCCAGCAGATTGACACCCGGGGAGCTGTTTTTT.

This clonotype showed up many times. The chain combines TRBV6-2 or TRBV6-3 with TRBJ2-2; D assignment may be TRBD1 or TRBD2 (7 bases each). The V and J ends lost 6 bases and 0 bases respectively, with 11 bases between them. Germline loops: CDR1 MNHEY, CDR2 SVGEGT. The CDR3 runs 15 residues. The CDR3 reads CASSRGGANTGELFF. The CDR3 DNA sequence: TGTGCCAGCAGCAGGGGGGGAGCGAACACCGGGGAGCTGTTTTTT.

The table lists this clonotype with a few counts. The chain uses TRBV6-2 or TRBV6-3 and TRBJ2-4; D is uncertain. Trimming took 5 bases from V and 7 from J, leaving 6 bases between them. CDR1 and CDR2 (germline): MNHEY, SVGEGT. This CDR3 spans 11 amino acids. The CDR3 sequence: CASSRANIQYF. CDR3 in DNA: TGTGCCAGCAGTCGAGCCAACATTCAGTACTTC.

The CDR3 protein is CASTPGTQFYEQYF. The CDR3 DNA follows: TGTGCCAGTACCCCCGGGACTCAGTTTTACGAGCAGTACTTC. The chain couples TRBV19 to TRBJ2-7, with D perhaps TRBD2 (6 bases). CDR3 length equals 14 residues. Germline CDR1 and CDR2: LNHDA and SQIVND (reference sequence). V shed 7 bases and J shed 4 bases, with 17 bases lying between them.

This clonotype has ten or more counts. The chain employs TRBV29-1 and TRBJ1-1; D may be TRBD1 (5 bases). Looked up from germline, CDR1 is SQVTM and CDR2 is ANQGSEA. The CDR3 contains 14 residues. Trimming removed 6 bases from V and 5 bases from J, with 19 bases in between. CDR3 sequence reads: CSVTLVGRATEAFF. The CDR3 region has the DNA TGCAGCGTAACCTTAGTGGGGCGCGCGACTGAAGCTTTCTTT.